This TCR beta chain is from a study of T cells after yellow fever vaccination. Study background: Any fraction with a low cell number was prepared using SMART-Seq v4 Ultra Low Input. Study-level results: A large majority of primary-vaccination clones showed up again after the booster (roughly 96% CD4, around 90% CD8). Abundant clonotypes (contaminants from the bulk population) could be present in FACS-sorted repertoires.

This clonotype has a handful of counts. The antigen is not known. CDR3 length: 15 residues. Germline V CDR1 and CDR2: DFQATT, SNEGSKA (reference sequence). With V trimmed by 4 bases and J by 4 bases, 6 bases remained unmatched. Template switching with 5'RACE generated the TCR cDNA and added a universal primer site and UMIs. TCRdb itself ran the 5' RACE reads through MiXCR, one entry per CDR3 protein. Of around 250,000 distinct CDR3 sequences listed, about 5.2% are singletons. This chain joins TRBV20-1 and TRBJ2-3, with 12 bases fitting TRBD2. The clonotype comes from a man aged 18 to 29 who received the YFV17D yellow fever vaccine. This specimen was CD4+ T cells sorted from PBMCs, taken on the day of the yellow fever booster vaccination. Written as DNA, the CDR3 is TGCAGTGCTATCATACTAGCGGGGGGCTCAGATACGCAGTATTTT. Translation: CSAIILAGGSDTQYF.